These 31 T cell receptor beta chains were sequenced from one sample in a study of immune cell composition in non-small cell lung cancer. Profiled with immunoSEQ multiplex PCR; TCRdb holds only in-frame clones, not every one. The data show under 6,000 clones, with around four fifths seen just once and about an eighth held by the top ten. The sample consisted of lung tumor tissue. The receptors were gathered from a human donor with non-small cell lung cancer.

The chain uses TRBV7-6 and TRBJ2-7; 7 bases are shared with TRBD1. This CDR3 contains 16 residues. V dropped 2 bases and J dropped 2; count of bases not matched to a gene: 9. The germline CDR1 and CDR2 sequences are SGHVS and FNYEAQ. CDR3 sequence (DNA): TGTGCCAGCAGCTTAAACCGGGACAGAGGGACCTACGAGCAGTACTTC. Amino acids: CASSLNRDRGTYEQYF.

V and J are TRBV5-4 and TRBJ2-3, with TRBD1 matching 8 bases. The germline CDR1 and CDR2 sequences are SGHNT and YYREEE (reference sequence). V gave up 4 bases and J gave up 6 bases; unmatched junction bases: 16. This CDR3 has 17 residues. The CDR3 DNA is TGTGCCAGCAGCCTGGCCTTGGGGACAGGTACCACGGATACGCAGTATTTT. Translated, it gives CASSLALGTGTTDTQYF.

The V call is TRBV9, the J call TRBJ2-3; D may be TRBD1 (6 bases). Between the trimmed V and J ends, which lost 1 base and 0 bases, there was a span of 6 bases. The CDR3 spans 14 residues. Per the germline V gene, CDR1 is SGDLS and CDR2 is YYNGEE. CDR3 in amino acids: CASSVQGSTDTQYF. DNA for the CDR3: TGTGCCAGCAGCGTACAGGGGAGCACAGATACGCAGTATTTT.

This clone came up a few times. As DNA, the CDR3 is TGCGCCAGCAGTGAAGTCGAGGGAACTGAAGCTTTCTTT. Translating gives CASSEVEGTEAFF. This chain uses TRBV10-1 with TRBJ1-1; unclear D gene. The CDR3 has 13 amino acids. The V and J ends lost 3 bases and 5 bases respectively, with 10 bases between them. Germline V gene data show CDR1 as WNHNN and CDR2 as SYGVQD (reference sequence).

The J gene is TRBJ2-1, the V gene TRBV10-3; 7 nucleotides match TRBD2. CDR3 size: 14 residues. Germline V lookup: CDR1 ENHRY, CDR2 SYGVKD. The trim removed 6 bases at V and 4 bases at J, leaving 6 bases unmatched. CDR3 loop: CAISSGTIYNEQFF. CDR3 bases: TGTGCCATCAGCTCCGGGACTATTTACAATGAGCAGTTCTTC.

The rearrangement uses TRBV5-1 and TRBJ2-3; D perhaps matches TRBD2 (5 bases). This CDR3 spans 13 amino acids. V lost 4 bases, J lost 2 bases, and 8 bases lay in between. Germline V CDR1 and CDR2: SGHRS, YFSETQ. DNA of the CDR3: TGCGCCAGCAGCGCCCGGGACACAGATACGCAGTATTTT. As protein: CASSARDTDTQYF.

As DNA, the CDR3 is TGTGCCAGCAGTGACTTGGACAGGGACTACGAGCAGTACTTC. Residues: CASSDLDRDYEQYF. The chain combines TRBV6-4 with TRBJ2-7; 8 positions match TRBD1. V gave up 1 base and J gave up 3 bases; unmatched junction bases: 2. The V gene's germline CDR1 is MRHNA and CDR2 SNTAGT. This CDR3 region has 14 residues.

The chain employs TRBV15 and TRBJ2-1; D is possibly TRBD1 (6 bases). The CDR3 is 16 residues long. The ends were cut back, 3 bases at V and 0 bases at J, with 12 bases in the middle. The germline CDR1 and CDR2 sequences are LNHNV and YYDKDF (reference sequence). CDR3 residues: CATSRDRPNSYNEQFF. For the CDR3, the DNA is TGTGCCACCAGCAGGGACAGACCAAACTCCTACAATGAGCAGTTCTTC.

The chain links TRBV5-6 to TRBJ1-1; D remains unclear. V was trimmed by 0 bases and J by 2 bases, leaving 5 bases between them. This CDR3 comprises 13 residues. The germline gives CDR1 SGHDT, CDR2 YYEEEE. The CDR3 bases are TGTGCCAGCAGCTTGGGGAGCAACACTGAAGCTTTCTTT. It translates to CASSLGSNTEAFF.

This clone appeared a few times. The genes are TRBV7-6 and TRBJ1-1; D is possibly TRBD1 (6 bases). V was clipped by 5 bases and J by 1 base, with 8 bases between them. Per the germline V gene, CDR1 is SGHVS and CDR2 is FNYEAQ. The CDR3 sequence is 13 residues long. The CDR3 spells CASSRQENTEAFF. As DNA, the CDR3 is TGTGCCAGCAGCAGACAGGAGAACACTGAAGCTTTCTTT.

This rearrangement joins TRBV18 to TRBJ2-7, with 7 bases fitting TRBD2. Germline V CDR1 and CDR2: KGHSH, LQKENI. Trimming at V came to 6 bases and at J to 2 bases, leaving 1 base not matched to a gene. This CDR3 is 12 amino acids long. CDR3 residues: CASSGGTYEQYF. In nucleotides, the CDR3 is TGTGCCAGCTCCGGGGGGACCTACGAGCAGTACTTC.

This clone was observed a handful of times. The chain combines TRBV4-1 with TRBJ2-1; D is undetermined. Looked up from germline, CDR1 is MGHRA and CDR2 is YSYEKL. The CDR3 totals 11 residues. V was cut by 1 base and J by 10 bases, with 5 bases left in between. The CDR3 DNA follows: TGCGCCAGCAGCCAAGTCCGGGAGCAGTTCTTC. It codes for CASSQVREQFF.

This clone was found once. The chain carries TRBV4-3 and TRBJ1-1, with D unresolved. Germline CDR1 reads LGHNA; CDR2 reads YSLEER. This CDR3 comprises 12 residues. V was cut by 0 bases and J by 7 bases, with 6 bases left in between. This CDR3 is CASSQDGFEAFF. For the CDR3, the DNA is TGCGCCAGCAGCCAAGACGGGTTTGAAGCTTTCTTT.

The CDR3 spells CASSKTGTGSGANVLTF. In DNA form, the CDR3 reads TGTGCCAGTAGTAAGACAGGGACTGGATCTGGGGCCAACGTCCTGACTTTC. This chain links TRBV19 with TRBJ2-6; tentatively, D is TRBD1 (7 bases). CDR3 size: 17 residues. Trimming took 4 bases from V and 1 from J, leaving 14 bases between them. The germline CDR1 and CDR2 sequences are LNHDA and SQIVND (reference sequence). The whole variable domain, filled in from reference TRBV19 and TRBJ2-6, reads DGGITQSPKYLFRKEGQNVTLSCEQNLNHDAMYWYRQDPGQGLRLIYYSQIVNDFQKGDIAEGYSVSREKKESFPLTVTSAQKNPTAFYLCASSKTGTGSGANVLTFGAGSRLTVL.

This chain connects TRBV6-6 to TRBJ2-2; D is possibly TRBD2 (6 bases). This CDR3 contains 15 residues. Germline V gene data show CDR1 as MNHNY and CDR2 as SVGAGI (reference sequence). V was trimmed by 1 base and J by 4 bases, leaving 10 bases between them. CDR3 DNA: TGTGCCAGCAGTTACTGGGGGACTGTCACCGGGGAGCTGTTTTTT. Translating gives CASSYWGTVTGELFF.

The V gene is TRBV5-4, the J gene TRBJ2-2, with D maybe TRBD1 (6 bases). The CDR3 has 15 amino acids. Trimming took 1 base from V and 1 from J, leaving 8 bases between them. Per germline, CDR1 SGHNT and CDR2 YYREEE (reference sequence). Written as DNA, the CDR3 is TGTGCCAGCAGCTTGACAGGGCGGAACACCGGGGAGCTGTTTTTT. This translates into CASSLTGRNTGELFF. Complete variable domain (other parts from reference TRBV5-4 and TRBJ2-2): ETGVTQSPTHLIKTRGQQVTLRCSSQSGHNTVSWYQQALGQGPQFIFQYYREEENGRGNFPPRFSGLQFPNYSSELNVNALELDDSALYLCASSLTGRNTGELFFGEGSRLTVL.

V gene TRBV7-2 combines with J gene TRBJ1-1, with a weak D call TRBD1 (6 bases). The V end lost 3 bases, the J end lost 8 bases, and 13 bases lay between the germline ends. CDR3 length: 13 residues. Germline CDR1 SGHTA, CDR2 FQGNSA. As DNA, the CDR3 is TGTGCCAGCAGCTTGGACAGCCTCGGGGAAGCTTTCTTT. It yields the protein CASSLDSLGEAFF.

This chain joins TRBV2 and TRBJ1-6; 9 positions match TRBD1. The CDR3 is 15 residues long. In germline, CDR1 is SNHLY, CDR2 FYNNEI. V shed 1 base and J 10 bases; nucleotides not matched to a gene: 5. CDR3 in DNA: TGTGCCAGCAGTGAAGGACAGGGGGTTTGGTCACCCCTCCACTTT. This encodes CASSEGQGVWSPLHF.

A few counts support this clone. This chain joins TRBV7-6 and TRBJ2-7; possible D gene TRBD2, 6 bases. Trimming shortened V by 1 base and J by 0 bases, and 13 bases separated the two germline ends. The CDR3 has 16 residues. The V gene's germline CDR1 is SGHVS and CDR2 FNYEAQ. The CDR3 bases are TGTGCCAGCAGCTTAGTACGGTCCGGGAGCTCCTACGAGCAGTACTTC. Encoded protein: CASSLVRSGSSYEQYF.

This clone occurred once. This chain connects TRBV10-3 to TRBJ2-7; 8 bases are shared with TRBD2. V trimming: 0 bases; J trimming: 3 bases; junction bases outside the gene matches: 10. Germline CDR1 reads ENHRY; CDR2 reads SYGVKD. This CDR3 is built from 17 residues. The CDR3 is CAISESSASGHFYEQYF. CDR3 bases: TGTGCCATCAGTGAGTCGTCGGCTAGCGGGCACTTCTACGAGCAGTACTTC.

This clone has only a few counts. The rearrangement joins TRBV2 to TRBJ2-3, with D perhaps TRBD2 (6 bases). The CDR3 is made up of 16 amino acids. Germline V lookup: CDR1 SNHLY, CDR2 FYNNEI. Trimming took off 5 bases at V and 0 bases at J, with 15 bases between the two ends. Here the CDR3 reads CASSTPEGTSTDTQYF. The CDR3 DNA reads TGTGCCAGCAGTACTCCGGAGGGAACCAGCACAGATACGCAGTATTTT.

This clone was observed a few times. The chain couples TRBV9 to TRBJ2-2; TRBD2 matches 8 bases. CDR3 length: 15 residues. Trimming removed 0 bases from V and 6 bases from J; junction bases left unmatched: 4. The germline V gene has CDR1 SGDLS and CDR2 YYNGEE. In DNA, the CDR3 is TGTGCCAGCAGCGTAGTAGACGGGGGGGCCGGGGAGCTGTTTTTT. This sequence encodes CASSVVDGGAGELFF. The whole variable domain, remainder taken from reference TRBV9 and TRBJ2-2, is DSGVTQTPKHLITATGQRVTLRCSPRSGDLSVYWYQQSLDQGLQFLIQYYNGEERAKGNILERFSAQQFPDLHSELNLSSLELGDSALYFCASSVVDGGAGELFFGEGSRLTVL.

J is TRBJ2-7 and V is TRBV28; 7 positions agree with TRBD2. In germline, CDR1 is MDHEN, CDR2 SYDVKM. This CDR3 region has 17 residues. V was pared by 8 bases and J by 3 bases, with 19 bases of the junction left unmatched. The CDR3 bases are TGTGCCAGCGAACAAGGGTGGGCTAGCGGTCTCCGCTACGAGCAGTACTTC. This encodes CASEQGWASGLRYEQYF.

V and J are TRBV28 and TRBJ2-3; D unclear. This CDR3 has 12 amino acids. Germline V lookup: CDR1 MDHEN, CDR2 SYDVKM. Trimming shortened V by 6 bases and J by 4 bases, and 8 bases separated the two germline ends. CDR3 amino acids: CASREASDTQYF. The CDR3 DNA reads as TGTGCCAGCAGAGAAGCGTCAGATACGCAGTATTTT.

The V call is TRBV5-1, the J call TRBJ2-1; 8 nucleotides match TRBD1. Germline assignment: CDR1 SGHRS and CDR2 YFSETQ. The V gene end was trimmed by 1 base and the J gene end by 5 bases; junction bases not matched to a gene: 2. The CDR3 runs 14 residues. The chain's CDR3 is CASSLQGANNEQFF. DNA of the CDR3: TGCGCCAGCAGCTTGCAGGGGGCCAACAATGAGCAGTTCTTC.

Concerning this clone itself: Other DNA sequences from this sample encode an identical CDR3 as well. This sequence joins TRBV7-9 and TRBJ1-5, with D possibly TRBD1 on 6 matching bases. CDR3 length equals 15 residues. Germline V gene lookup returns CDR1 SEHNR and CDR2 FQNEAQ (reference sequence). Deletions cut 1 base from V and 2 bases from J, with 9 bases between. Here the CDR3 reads CASSLGRGRNQPQHF. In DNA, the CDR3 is TGTGCCAGCAGCTTAGGCAGGGGTCGCAATCAGCCCCAGCATTTT.

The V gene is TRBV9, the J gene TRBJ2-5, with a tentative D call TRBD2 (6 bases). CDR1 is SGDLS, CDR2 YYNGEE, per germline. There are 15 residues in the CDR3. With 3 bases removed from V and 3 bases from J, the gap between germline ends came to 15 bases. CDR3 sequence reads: CASSEGRTSKETQYF. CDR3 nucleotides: TGTGCCAGCAGCGAGGGGAGAACTAGCAAAGAGACCCAGTACTTC.

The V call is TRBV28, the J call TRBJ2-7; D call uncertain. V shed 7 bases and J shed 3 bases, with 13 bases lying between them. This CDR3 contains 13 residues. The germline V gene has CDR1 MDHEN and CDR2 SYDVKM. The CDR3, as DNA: TGTGCCAGCACCAATGCTGGCAGCTACGAGCAGTACTTC. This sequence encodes CASTNAGSYEQYF. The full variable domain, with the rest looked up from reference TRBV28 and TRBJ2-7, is DVKVTQSSRYLVKRTGEKVFLECVQDMDHENMFWYRQDPGLGLRLIYFSYDVKMKEKGDIPEGYSVSREKKERFSLILESASTNQTSMYLCASTNAGSYEQYFGPGTRLTVT.

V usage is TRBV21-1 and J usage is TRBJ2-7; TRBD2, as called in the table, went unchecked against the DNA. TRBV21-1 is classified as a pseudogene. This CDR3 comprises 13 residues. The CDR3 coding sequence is TGTGCCAGCACCACCGCGCCGACCTACGAGCAGTACTTC. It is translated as CASTTAPTYEQYF.

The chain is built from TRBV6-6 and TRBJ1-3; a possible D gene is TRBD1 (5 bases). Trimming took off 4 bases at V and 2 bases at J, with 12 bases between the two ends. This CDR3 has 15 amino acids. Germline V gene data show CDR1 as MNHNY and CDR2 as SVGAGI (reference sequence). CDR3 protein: CASSSSSGAGNTIYF. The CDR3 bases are TGTGCCAGCAGTTCCTCCTCGGGGGCTGGAAACACCATATATTTT.

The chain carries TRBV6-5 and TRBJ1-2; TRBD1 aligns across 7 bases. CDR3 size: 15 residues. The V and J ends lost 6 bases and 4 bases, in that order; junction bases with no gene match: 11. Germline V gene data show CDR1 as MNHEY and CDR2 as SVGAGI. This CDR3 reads CASSRQGGDSYGYTF. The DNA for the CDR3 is TGTGCCAGCAGCCGCCAGGGGGGCGATAGCTATGGCTACACCTTC.